The rows below give T cell receptor beta chains drawn from one sample of a study of blood T cell repertoires in COVID-19. Data came from immunoSEQ multiplex PCR; TCRdb stores just in-frame clones and leaves some out. Of a few hundred thousand clones listed, 85% to 90% are singletons. Sequenced: peripheral blood. The receptors here all came from a man younger than 40 with acute or convalescent COVID-19. Each CDR3 is given with its conserved first and last residue. The D gene is left open where the match is weak. Clone size appears in some rows only: once, few, many, or a class for an expanded clone.

v_gene	j_gene	abundance	d_gene	CDR3aa	CDR3nt
TRBV6-5	TRBJ2-7	.	.	CASSYSGTWTYEQYF	TGTGCCAGCAGTTACTCAGGGACTTGGACCTACGAGCAGTACTTC
TRBV7-2	TRBJ1-5	.	.	CASSLDYRGNQPQHF	TGTGCCAGCAGCCTCGACTACAGGGGCAATCAGCCCCAGCATTTT
TRBV7-9	TRBJ2-7	.	TRBD2	CASSWTSGVYEQYF	TGTGCCAGCAGCTGGACTAGCGGGGTCTACGAGCAGTACTTC
TRBV7-2	TRBJ2-1	.	.	CASSLAAAAYNEQFF	TGTGCCAGCAGCTTAGCAGCGGCAGCCTACAATGAGCAGTTCTTC
TRBV20-1	TRBJ2-5	.	TRBD2	CSASSPSGLGETQYF	TGCAGTGCTAGTTCTCCTAGCGGGTTGGGGGAGACCCAGTACTTC
TRBV7-9	TRBJ2-1	.	.	CASSSNDLVPSSGEQFF	TGTGCCAGCAGCTCGAACGATCTAGTTCCGTCGTCGGGTGAGCAGTTCTTC
TRBV6-5	TRBJ1-2	.	.	CASSSPGLNYGYTF	TGTGCCAGCAGTTCGCCGGGACTTAACTATGGCTACACCTTC
TRBV28	TRBJ1-1	.	.	CASSLITVNTEAFF	TGTGCCAGCAGTTTGATTACAGTGAACACTGAAGCTTTCTTT
TRBV6-5	TRBJ1-2	.	.	CASSYEARSGYTF	TGTGCCAGCAGTTACGAGGCGAGAAGTGGCTACACCTTC
TRBV7-8	TRBJ1-4	.	.	CASSLEGGINEKLFF	TGTGCCAGCAGCTTAGAGGGGGGGATTAATGAAAAACTGTTTTTT
TRBV5-4	TRBJ1-2	.	.	CASRHDRSGNYGYTF	TGTGCCAGCAGACACGACCGATCGGGGAACTATGGCTACACCTTC
TRBV7-9	TRBJ2-1	.	TRBD2	CASSLVGGGAYNEQFF	TGTGCCAGCAGCTTAGTAGGTGGGGGGGCCTACAATGAGCAGTTCTTC
TRBV6-5	TRBJ2-1	.	.	CTARRGDSYNEQFF	TGTACCGCGCGTCGCGGGGACTCCTACAATGAGCAGTTCTTC
TRBV6-5	TRBJ1-6	once	.	CASSLRRKNSPLHF	TGTGCCAGCAGTTTACGGAGGAAGAATTCACCCCTCCACTTT
TRBV7-5	TRBJ1-2	.	.	CARSSGQGYGYTF	TGTGCCAGAAGCTCCGGACAGGGTTACGGCTACACCTTC
TRBV6-6	TRBJ1-1	.	TRBD1	CASQLRDRGDAEAFF	TGTGCCAGCCAGTTACGGGACAGGGGGGATGCTGAAGCTTTCTTT
TRBV13	TRBJ2-1	.	TRBD2	CASSSKLTSGRENAYNEQFF	TGTGCCAGCAGCTCCAAACTGACTAGCGGGAGGGAGAATGCCTACAATGAGCAGTTCTTC
TRBV5-1	TRBJ1-2	.	.	CASSLVLRGGYTF	TGCGCCAGCAGCTTGGTGTTGCGGGGAGGCTACACCTTC
TRBV5-1	TRBJ1-4	.	TRBD1	CASSFTGVNNEKLFF	TGCGCCAGCAGCTTTACAGGGGTAAACAATGAAAAACTGTTTTTT
TRBV6-5	TRBJ1-1	.	.	CASTERRVGTEAFF	TGTGCCAGCACAGAACGGAGGGTTGGCACTGAAGCTTTCTTT
TRBV11-2	TRBJ2-2	once	.	CASSTRLNNTGELFF	TGTGCCAGCAGCACGCGTCTAAACAACACCGGGGAGCTGTTTTTT
TRBV5-1	TRBJ2-7	once	TRBD1	CASTRTGGSYEQYF	TGCGCCAGCACCCGGACAGGGGGCTCCTACGAGCAGTACTTC
TRBV4-1	TRBJ2-7	.	.	CASSQLGRGEQYF	TGCGCCAGCAGCCAGCTCGGCCGGGGCGAGCAGTACTTC
TRBV5-8	TRBJ2-4	.	TRBD2	CASGGGGLKNIQYF	TGTGCCTCCGGCGGGGGGGGCCTGAAAAACATTCAGTACTTC
TRBV9	TRBJ1-1	.	TRBD1	CASSPRGVGNTEAFF	TGTGCCAGCAGCCCCAGGGGGGTAGGGAACACTGAAGCTTTCTTT
TRBV7-2	TRBJ1-2	.	TRBD1	CASSSGQGGGYTF	TGTGCCAGCAGCTCGGGGCAGGGGGGTGGCTACACCTTC
TRBV19	TRBJ1-5	.	TRBD1	CASSTTGASTAGNQPQHF	TGTGCCAGTAGTACAACAGGGGCTTCGACCGCTGGCAATCAGCCCCAGCATTTT
TRBV27	TRBJ2-7	.	.	CASSLISGLPYEQYF	TGTGCCAGCAGTTTAATCTCAGGACTACCCTACGAGCAGTACTTC
TRBV5-6	TRBJ1-1	.	.	CASSLFTAEAFF	TGTGCCAGCAGCTTGTTTACAGCTGAAGCTTTCTTT
TRBV5-1	TRBJ1-2	.	.	CASSFGDTGGYTF	TGCGCCAGCAGCTTCGGGGACACGGGTGGCTACACCTTC
TRBV12-3/TRBV12-4	TRBJ2-1	.	.	CASSWDSPHEQFF	TGTGCCAGCAGTTGGGACTCCCCGCATGAGCAGTTCTTC
TRBV9	TRBJ1-1	.	.	CASSAGVNTEAFF	TGTGCCAGCAGCGCAGGGGTGAACACTGAAGCTTTCTTT
TRBV7-9	TRBJ2-2	.	.	CASSLGHSNTGELFF	TGTGCCAGCAGCTTGGGACATTCGAACACCGGGGAGCTGTTTTTT
TRBV15	TRBJ1-4	.	.	CHDGGNPNEKLFF	TGTCACGACGGGGGGAATCCTAATGAAAAACTGTTTTTT
TRBV30	TRBJ1-5	.	TRBD1	CAWSPGTGNQPQHF	TGTGCCTGGAGTCCCGGGACAGGGAATCAGCCCCAGCATTTT
TRBV4-1	TRBJ1-2	.	.	CASSRGGGRVSGYTF	TGCGCCAGCAGCCGAGGCGGCGGCAGGGTGAGCGGCTACACCTTC
TRBV20-1	TRBJ1-2	.	TRBD1	CRPDRVGGYTF	TGCAGACCAGACAGGGTCGGGGGCTACACCTTC
TRBV9	TRBJ1-3	.	TRBD1	CASSAGTAGNTIYF	TGTGCCAGCAGCGCAGGGACAGCTGGAAACACCATATATTTT
TRBV7-9	TRBJ2-2	.	.	CASSSNTGELFF	TGTGCCAGCAGCTCTAACACCGGGGAGCTGTTTTTT
TRBV7-3	TRBJ2-2	.	TRBD1	CASSFPGDRANTGELFF	TGTGCCAGCAGCTTTCCCGGGGACAGGGCGAACACCGGGGAGCTGTTTTTT
TRBV7-9	TRBJ2-3	.	TRBD2	CASSFRWRGTDTQYF	TGTGCCAGCAGCTTCCGGTGGCGGGGGACAGATACGCAGTATTTT
TRBV2	TRBJ2-1	.	.	CASSVGRNNEQFF	TGTGCCAGCAGTGTTGGCAGAAACAATGAGCAGTTCTTC
TRBV28	TRBJ2-7	.	.	CASSFPNRSYEQYF	TGTGCCAGCAGTTTCCCAAATCGGAGCTACGAGCAGTACTTC